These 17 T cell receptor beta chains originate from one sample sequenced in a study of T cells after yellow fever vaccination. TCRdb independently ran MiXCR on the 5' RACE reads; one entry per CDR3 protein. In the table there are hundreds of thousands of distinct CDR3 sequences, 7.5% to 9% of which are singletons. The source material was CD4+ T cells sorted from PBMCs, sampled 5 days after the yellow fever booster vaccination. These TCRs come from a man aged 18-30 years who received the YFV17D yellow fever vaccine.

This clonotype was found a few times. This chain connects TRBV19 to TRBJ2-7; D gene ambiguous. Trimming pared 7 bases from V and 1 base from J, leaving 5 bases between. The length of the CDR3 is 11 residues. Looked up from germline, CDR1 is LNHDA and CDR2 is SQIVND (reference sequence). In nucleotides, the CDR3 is TGTGCCAGTATGGGGTCCTACGAGCAGTACTTC. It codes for CASMGSYEQYF.

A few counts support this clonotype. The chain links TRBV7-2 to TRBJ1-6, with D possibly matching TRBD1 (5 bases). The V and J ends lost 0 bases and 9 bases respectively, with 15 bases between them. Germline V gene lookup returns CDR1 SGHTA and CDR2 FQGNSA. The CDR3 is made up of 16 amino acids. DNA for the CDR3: TGTGCCAGCAGCTTAGCGGGGGGAACACGCGGTTCACCCCTCCACTTT. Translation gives CASSLAGGTRGSPLHF.

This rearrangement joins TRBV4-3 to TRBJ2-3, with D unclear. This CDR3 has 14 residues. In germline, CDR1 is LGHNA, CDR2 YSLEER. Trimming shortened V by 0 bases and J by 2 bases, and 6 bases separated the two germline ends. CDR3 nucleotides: TGCGCCAGCAGCCAAGAATCCCACACAGATACGCAGTATTTT. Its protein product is CASSQESHTDTQYF.

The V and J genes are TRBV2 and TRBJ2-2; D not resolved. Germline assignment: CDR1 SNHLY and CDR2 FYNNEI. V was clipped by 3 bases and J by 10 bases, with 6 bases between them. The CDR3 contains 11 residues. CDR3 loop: CASSESKELFF. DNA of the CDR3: TGTGCCAGCAGTGAGAGCAAGGAGCTGTTTTTT.

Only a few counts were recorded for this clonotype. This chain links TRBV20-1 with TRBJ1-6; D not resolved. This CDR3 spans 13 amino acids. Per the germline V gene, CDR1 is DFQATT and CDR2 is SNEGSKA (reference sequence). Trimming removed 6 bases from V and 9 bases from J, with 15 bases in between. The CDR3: CSAAPSRGSPLHF. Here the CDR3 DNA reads TGCAGTGCAGCCCCCTCCCGGGGTTCACCCCTCCACTTT.

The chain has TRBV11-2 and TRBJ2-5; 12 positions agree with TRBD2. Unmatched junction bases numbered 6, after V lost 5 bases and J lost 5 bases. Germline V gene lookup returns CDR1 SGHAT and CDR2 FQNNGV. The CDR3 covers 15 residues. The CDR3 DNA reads TGTGCCAGCAGCCAGACTAGCGGGGGTGGTGAGACCCAGTACTTC. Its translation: CASSQTSGGGETQYF. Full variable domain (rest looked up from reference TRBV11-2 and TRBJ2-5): EAGVAQSPRYKIIEKRQSVAFWCNPISGHATLYWYQQILGQGPKLLIQFQNNGVVDDSQLPKDRFSAERLKGVDSTLKIQPAKLEDSAVYLCASSQTSGGGETQYFGPGTRLLVL.

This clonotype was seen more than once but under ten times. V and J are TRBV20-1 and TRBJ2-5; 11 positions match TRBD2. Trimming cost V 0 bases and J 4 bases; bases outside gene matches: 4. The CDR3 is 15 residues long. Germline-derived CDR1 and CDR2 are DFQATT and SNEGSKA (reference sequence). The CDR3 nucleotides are TGCAGTGCTAGAGATAGCGGGGGGGCCGGAGAGACCCAGTACTTC. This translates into CSARDSGGAGETQYF.

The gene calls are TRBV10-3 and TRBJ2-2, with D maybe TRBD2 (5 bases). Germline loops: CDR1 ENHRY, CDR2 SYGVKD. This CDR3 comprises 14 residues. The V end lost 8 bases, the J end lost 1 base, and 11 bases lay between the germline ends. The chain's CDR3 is CAILAGWNTGELFF. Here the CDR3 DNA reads TGTGCCATCCTTGCGGGTTGGAACACCGGGGAGCTGTTTTTT.

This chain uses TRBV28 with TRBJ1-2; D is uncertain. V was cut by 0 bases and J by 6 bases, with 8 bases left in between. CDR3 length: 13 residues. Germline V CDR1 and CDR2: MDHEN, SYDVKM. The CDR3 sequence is CASSLWSRDGYTF. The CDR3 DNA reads TGTGCCAGCAGTTTATGGTCCAGAGATGGCTACACCTTC.

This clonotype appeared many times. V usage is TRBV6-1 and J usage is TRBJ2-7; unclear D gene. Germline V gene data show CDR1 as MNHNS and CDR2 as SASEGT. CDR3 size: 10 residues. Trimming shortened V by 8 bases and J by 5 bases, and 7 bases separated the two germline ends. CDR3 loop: CASQYDEQYF. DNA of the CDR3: TGTGCCAGCCAGTACGACGAGCAGTACTTC.

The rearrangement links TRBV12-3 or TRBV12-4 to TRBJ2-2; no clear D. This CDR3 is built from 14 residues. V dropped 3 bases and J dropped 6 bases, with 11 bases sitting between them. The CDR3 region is CASSFLLKAGELFF. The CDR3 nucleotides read TGTGCCAGCAGTTTCCTCCTGAAGGCCGGGGAGCTGTTTTTT.

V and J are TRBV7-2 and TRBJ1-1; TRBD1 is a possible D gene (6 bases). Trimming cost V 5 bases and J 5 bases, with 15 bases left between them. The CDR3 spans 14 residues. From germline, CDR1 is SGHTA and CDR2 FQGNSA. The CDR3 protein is CASSRDRQGTEAFF. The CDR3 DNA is TGTGCCAGCAGCAGAGACAGGCAGGGGACTGAAGCTTTCTTT.

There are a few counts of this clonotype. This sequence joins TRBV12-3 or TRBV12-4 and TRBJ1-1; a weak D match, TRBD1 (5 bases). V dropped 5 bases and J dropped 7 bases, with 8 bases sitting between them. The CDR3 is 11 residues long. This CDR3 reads CASSGGNEAFF. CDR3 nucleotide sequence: TGTGCCAGCAGTGGGGGGAATGAAGCTTTCTTT.

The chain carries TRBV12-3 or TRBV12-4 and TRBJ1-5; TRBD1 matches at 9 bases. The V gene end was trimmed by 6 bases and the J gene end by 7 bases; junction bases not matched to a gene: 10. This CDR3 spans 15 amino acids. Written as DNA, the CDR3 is TGTGCCAGCAGGGCACAGGGGGCGACGTCCCAGCCCCAGCATTTT. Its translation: CASRAQGATSQPQHF.

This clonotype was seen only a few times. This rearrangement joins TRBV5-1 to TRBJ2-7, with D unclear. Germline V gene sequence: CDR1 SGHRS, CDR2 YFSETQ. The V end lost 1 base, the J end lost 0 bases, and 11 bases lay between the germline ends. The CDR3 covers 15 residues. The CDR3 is CASSLTPESSYEQYF. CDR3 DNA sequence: TGCGCCAGCAGCTTGACACCAGAGAGCTCCTACGAGCAGTACTTC.

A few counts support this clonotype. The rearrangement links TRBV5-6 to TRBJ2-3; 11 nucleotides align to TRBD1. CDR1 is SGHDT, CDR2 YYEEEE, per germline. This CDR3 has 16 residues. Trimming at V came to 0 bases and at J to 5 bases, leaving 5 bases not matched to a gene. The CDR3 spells CASSLAGQGAGDTQYF. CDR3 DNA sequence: TGTGCCAGCAGCTTGGCCGGACAGGGGGCGGGAGATACGCAGTATTTT.

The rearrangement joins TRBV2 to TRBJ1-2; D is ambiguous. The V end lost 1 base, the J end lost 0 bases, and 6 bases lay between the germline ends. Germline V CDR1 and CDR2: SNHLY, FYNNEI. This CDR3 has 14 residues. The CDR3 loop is CASSEVVANYGYTF. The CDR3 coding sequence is TGTGCCAGCAGTGAAGTGGTGGCTAACTATGGCTACACCTTC.